The clone carrying this TCR beta chain was recorded at least ten times. Its matching antigen is unknown. Germline CDR1 and CDR2: SEHNR and FQNEAQ (reference sequence). This CDR3 spans 14 amino acids. V lost 1 base and J 0 bases, leaving 6 bases between the germline ends. Unique molecular identifiers were incorporated during preparation of the TCRbeta library. Each CDR3 protein is one row after TCRdb ran MiXCR on the PCR reads. The data show hundreds of thousands of distinct CDR3 sequences, about an eighth seen once. The sample comes from a study of T-cell reconstitution after alpha-beta-depleted transplantation in children. General study points: Some patients' high day-60 TCRbeta diversity was traced to surviving recipient T cells and thymic progenitors. T-cell numbers and diversity, one year after transplant, stemmed largely from T cells that were newly produced. Several hundred expanded graft clones reportedly were the source of alpha-beta T cells about two months after transplant.

V usage is TRBV7-9 and J usage is TRBJ1-1; D unclear. This specimen consisted of PBMCs, obtained before TCRalphabeta/CD19-depleted stem cell transplant. The TCR was taken from a girl aged 2-10 years with congenital amegakaryocytic thrombocytopenia, due to receive a stem cell transplant. The chain's CDR3 is CASSLGTLNTEAFF. CDR3 DNA sequence: TGTGCCAGCAGCTTAGGGACGTTGAACACTGAAGCTTTCTTT. Supplemented by reference TRBV7-9 and TRBJ1-1, the full variable domain reads DTGVSQNPRHKITKRGQNVTFRCDPISEHNRLYWYRQTLGQGPEFLTYFQNEAQLEKSRLLSDRFSAERPKGSFSTLEIQRTEQGDSAMYLCASSLGTLNTEAFFGQGTRLTVV.